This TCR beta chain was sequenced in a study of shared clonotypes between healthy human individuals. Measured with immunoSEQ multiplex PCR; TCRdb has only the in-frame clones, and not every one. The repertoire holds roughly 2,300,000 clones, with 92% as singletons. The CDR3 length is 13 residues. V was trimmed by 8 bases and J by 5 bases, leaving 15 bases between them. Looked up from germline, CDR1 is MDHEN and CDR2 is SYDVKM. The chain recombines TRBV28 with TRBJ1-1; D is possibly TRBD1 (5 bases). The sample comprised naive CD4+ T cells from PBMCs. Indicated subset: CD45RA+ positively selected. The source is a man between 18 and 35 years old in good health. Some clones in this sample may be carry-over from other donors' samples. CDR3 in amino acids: CASGGDRRTEAFF. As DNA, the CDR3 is TGTGCCAGCGGAGGGGATAGGAGGACTGAAGCTTTCTTT.